The rows below give T cell receptor beta chains drawn from one sample of a study of T-cell reconstitution after alpha-beta-depleted transplantation in children. TCRdb re-called the PCR reads with MiXCR, one entry per CDR3 protein. The sample has roughly 400,000 distinct CDR3 sequences, approximately 42% seen once. The sample consisted of PBMCs, taken before TCRalphabeta/CD19-depleted stem cell transplant. The receptors derive from a girl aged 2 to 10 with aplastic anemia, due to receive a stem cell transplant. The CDR3 runs from the conserved cysteine through the conserved F or W. A D gene is named only where the DNA matches it firmly. Size is stated for part of the rows, as once, few or many counts, or as a class when the clone is expanded.

abundance: few; d_gene: .; j_gene: TRBJ2-7; v_gene: TRBV12-3/TRBV12-4; CDR3nt: TGTGCCAGCAGCCGTATCCCCCCGGGGACGGCTTCCTACGAGCAGTACTTC; CDR3aa: CASSRIPPGTASYEQYF
abundance: many; d_gene: TRBD1; j_gene: TRBJ2-7; v_gene: TRBV28; CDR3nt: TGTGCCAGCAGTTTACTGGGACAGGGGGCTTACGAGCAGTACTTC; CDR3aa: CASSLLGQGAYEQYF
abundance: few; d_gene: TRBD1; j_gene: TRBJ2-2; v_gene: TRBV20-1; CDR3nt: TGCAGTGCAACGAGGCCCGGGACAGGGAACACCGGGGAGCTGTTTTTT; CDR3aa: CSATRPGTGNTGELFF
abundance: once; d_gene: .; j_gene: TRBJ2-7; v_gene: TRBV27; CDR3nt: TGTGCCACCCAGAGGGCCTCTAGGGAATACGAGCAGTACTTC; CDR3aa: CATQRASREYEQYF
abundance: many; d_gene: TRBD2; j_gene: TRBJ2-7; v_gene: TRBV5-1; CDR3nt: TGCGCCAGCAGCTATGGGACTAGCGGCGAGAAGCGGTACTTC; CDR3aa: CASSYGTSGEKRYF
abundance: once; d_gene: .; j_gene: TRBJ2-7; v_gene: TRBV14; CDR3nt: TGTGCCAACAGCCCTGTATCCCATTTCCGAGGAACTTACGAGCAGTACTTC; CDR3aa: CANSPVSHFRGTYEQYF
abundance: .; d_gene: TRBD2; j_gene: TRBJ2-3; v_gene: TRBV11-2; CDR3nt: TGTGCCAGCCGCCCAGTTGCGGGAGGGTCAGATACGCAGTATTTT; CDR3aa: CASRPVAGGSDTQYF
abundance: few; d_gene: TRBD2; j_gene: TRBJ2-1; v_gene: TRBV15; CDR3nt: TGTGCCACCAGCGCCCTAGCGGGAGGGCCGGATGAGCAGTTCTTC; CDR3aa: CATSALAGGPDEQFF
abundance: many; d_gene: .; j_gene: TRBJ2-1; v_gene: TRBV5-5; CDR3nt: TGTGCCAGCAGCTTTCAAAGGGTCAACAATGAGCAGTTCTTC; CDR3aa: CASSFQRVNNEQFF
abundance: .; d_gene: .; j_gene: TRBJ1-5; v_gene: TRBV6-2/TRBV6-3; CDR3nt: TGTGCCAGCAGTTACTCGCGAATGGGACGTTCGAATCAGCCCCAGCATTTT; CDR3aa: CASSYSRMGRSNQPQHF
abundance: many; d_gene: TRBD2; j_gene: TRBJ2-3; v_gene: TRBV7-2; CDR3nt: TGTGCCACATCGCCGTGGGGGAGGGTGGAAGATACGCAGTATTTT; CDR3aa: CATSPWGRVEDTQYF
abundance: .; d_gene: .; j_gene: TRBJ2-1; v_gene: TRBV5-5; CDR3nt: TGTGCCAGCAGCTTGGTGGCCGAGCGCTCCTACAATGAGCAGTTCTTC; CDR3aa: CASSLVAERSYNEQFF
abundance: .; d_gene: .; j_gene: TRBJ2-5; v_gene: TRBV20-1; CDR3nt: TGCAGTGCTCGAGCCCTTGGGAGGGGGCGAGAGACCCAGTACTTC; CDR3aa: CSARALGRGRETQYF
abundance: .; d_gene: TRBD2; j_gene: TRBJ2-3; v_gene: TRBV6-5; CDR3nt: TGTGCCAGCAGTTACCCGGCCCTAGCGGGGGAAAAAGATACGCAGTATTTT; CDR3aa: CASSYPALAGEKDTQYF
abundance: .; d_gene: TRBD2; j_gene: TRBJ2-2; v_gene: TRBV6-5; CDR3nt: TGTGCCAGCAGATTATGGGGACTAGCGGGAGCCGGGGAGCTGTTTTTT; CDR3aa: CASRLWGLAGAGELFF
abundance: few; d_gene: .; j_gene: TRBJ2-7; v_gene: TRBV29-1; CDR3nt: TGCAGCGTACTCTCCCTAACTCATTACGAGCAGTACTTC; CDR3aa: CSVLSLTHYEQYF
abundance: .; d_gene: .; j_gene: TRBJ2-7; v_gene: TRBV20-1; CDR3nt: TGCAGTGCTAGTCGAGGAGGGGCGAGCTACGAGCAGTACTTC; CDR3aa: CSASRGGASYEQYF
abundance: .; d_gene: TRBD1; j_gene: TRBJ1-2; v_gene: TRBV7-2; CDR3nt: TGTGCCAGCAGACCACGACAGGGGAGCTATGGCTACACCTTC; CDR3aa: CASRPRQGSYGYTF
abundance: many; d_gene: TRBD2; j_gene: TRBJ2-7; v_gene: TRBV28; CDR3nt: TGTGCCAGCAGTGGTAGCGGGAGGGCCTACGAGCAGTACTTC; CDR3aa: CASSGSGRAYEQYF
abundance: .; d_gene: .; j_gene: TRBJ1-1; v_gene: TRBV7-7; CDR3nt: TGTGCCAGCAGCTCGGGGATGAACACTGAAGCTTTCTTT; CDR3aa: CASSSGMNTEAFF
abundance: .; d_gene: .; j_gene: TRBJ1-2; v_gene: TRBV7-9; CDR3nt: TGTGCCAGCAGTGCCGTCGGGGATCGGGCCTATGGCTACACCTTC; CDR3aa: CASSAVGDRAYGYTF
abundance: many; d_gene: .; j_gene: TRBJ2-5; v_gene: TRBV6-2/TRBV6-3; CDR3nt: TGTGCCAGCAGTTACGGAGAGACCCAGTACTTC; CDR3aa: CASSYGETQYF
abundance: many; d_gene: TRBD1; j_gene: TRBJ1-5; v_gene: TRBV27; CDR3nt: TGTGCCAGCAGTGTCTTAGGGACAGGCAGAAATCAGCCCCAGCATTTT; CDR3aa: CASSVLGTGRNQPQHF
abundance: few; d_gene: .; j_gene: TRBJ2-5; v_gene: TRBV5-1; CDR3nt: TGCGCCAGCAGTAAGAGACAGTTAGAGACCCAGTACTTC; CDR3aa: CASSKRQLETQYF
abundance: few; d_gene: .; j_gene: TRBJ2-1; v_gene: TRBV7-6; CDR3nt: TGTGCCAGCAGCTTAGGGGGACCTAGCGATGAGCAGTTCTTC; CDR3aa: CASSLGGPSDEQFF
abundance: many; d_gene: .; j_gene: TRBJ1-2; v_gene: TRBV29-1; CDR3nt: TGCAGCGTTGACACAGGCCTCTATGGCTACACCTTC; CDR3aa: CSVDTGLYGYTF
abundance: .; d_gene: .; j_gene: TRBJ2-5; v_gene: TRBV12-3/TRBV12-4; CDR3nt: TGTGCCAGCAGTTTAGGGCTACTACAAGAGACCCAGTACTTC; CDR3aa: CASSLGLLQETQYF
abundance: .; d_gene: .; j_gene: TRBJ2-5; v_gene: TRBV5-1; CDR3nt: TGCGCCAGCAGCTTGCGCACAGGGAGGGTTGGAGAGACCCAGTACTTC; CDR3aa: CASSLRTGRVGETQYF
abundance: .; d_gene: .; j_gene: TRBJ2-7; v_gene: TRBV27; CDR3nt: TGTGCCAGCAGCTTTACGGGAAAGGGGTACGAGCAGTACTTC; CDR3aa: CASSFTGKGYEQYF
abundance: .; d_gene: .; j_gene: TRBJ2-4; v_gene: TRBV20-1; CDR3nt: TGCAGTGCTAGAGATCGGGGCCTAGCCAAAAACATTCAGTACTTC; CDR3aa: CSARDRGLAKNIQYF
abundance: .; d_gene: TRBD2; j_gene: TRBJ2-3; v_gene: TRBV6-1; CDR3nt: TGTGCCAGCAGGGGACTAGCGGGGAACACAGATACGCAGTATTTT; CDR3aa: CASRGLAGNTDTQYF
abundance: .; d_gene: TRBD2; j_gene: TRBJ2-1; v_gene: TRBV7-9; CDR3nt: TGTGCCAGCAGCGGTACGACTAGCGGGAGGGTCGATGAGCAGTTCTTC; CDR3aa: CASSGTTSGRVDEQFF